One and the same sample provided the 11 T cell receptor beta chains below, sequenced in a study of cytomegalovirus exposure and HLA in healthy donors. Both 60 Vbeta primers and 13 Jbeta primers went into the PCR. Clones were read by immunoSEQ multiplex PCR, and TCRdb kept only the in-frame ones, dropping some. Seen here are 150,000 to 200,000 clones, approximately 79% observed once, and the top ten hold roughly 7.1%. The sample taken for sequencing was PBMCs. The source is a man aged 35-49 years in good health and CMV-seropositive.

V and J are TRBV7-6 and TRBJ2-7; 11 nucleotides align to TRBD1. The CDR3 covers 14 residues. The V segment lost 4 bases and the J segment 4 bases; nucleotides outside the gene matches: 3. Germline CDR1 is SGHVS and CDR2 is FNYEAQ. The DNA for the CDR3 is TGTGCCAGCAGCTCCGGACAGGGGGCTTACGAGCAGTACTTC. Amino acid sequence: CASSSGQGAYEQYF.

The chain carries TRBV30 and TRBJ2-5; tentatively, D is TRBD2 (6 bases). V lost 8 bases and J 5 bases, leaving 18 bases between the germline ends. The CDR3 covers 13 residues. The germline V gene encodes CDR1 GTSNPN and CDR2 SVGIG (reference sequence). The CDR3 is CAGWGLAGETQYF. The CDR3 bases are TGTGCCGGATGGGGACTTGCGGGCGAGACCCAGTACTTC.

V gene TRBV5-1 combines with J gene TRBJ2-3, with 7 bases that match TRBD1. Germline values: CDR1 SGHRS, CDR2 YFSETQ. CDR3 length: 14 residues. With V trimmed by 3 bases and J by 0 bases, 1 base remained unmatched. This CDR3 reads CASSSDRSTDTQYF. CDR3 sequence (DNA): TGCGCCAGCAGCTCGGACAGGAGCACAGATACGCAGTATTTT.

The rearrangement uses TRBV7-3 and TRBJ2-1; the match to TRBD2 covers 8 bases. This CDR3 comprises 16 residues. CDR1 and CDR2 (germline): SGHTA, FQGTGA. V shed 4 bases, J shed 7 bases, and the junction held 12 bases outside the gene matches. CDR3 sequence reads: CASSSLPGGLGNEQFF. The DNA of the CDR3 is TGTGCCAGCAGCTCCCTACCGGGGGGGCTGGGGAATGAGCAGTTCTTC.

The J gene is TRBJ1-3, the V gene TRBV6-6, with TRBD1 as a possible D gene (6 bases). This CDR3 region has 16 residues. V was cut by 2 bases and J by 4 bases, with 15 bases left in between. Per the germline V gene, CDR1 is MNHNY and CDR2 is SVGAGI (reference sequence). CDR3 nucleotide sequence: TGTGCCAGCAGTTACCTCGTGGACAGACAAGGAAACACCATATATTTT. As protein: CASSYLVDRQGNTIYF.

The chain links TRBV7-9 to TRBJ1-6; 8 bases match TRBD1. Germline CDR1 is SEHNR and CDR2 is FQNEAQ (reference sequence). The CDR3 covers 15 residues. After removal of 3 bases from V and 10 bases from J, the junction contained 8 bases not matched to a gene. The CDR3 nucleotides read TGTGCCAGCAGCTTCGGGACAGGAGGGGAATCACCCCTCCACTTT. Translation gives CASSFGTGGESPLHF.

The chain is built from TRBV29-1 and TRBJ2-7, with 10 positions matching TRBD1. CDR1 is SQVTM, CDR2 ANQGSEA, per germline. Trimming cost V 0 bases and J 0 bases; bases outside gene matches: 2. This CDR3 is 15 amino acids long. The CDR3 DNA is TGCAGCGTTGAAGAAGGGGACAGGGGCTCCTACGAGCAGTACTTC. Amino acids: CSVEEGDRGSYEQYF.

In this sample, this clone turned up a few times. J is TRBJ1-5 and V is TRBV27; TRBD1 aligns across 8 bases. Germline CDR1 is MNHEY and CDR2 is SMNVEV (reference sequence). V trimming: 5 bases; J trimming: 2 bases; junction bases outside the gene matches: 5. CDR3 length: 15 residues. The CDR3 region is CASSTTGAGNQPQHF. DNA of the CDR3: TGTGCCAGCAGTACGACAGGGGCAGGCAATCAGCCCCAGCATTTT.

The count of this clone is one. J is TRBJ2-7 and V is TRBV14; 10 bases are a match to TRBD2. Germline V gene data show CDR1 as SGHDN and CDR2 as FVKESK. The CDR3 loop spans 15 amino acids. Germline trimming cut 4 bases from V and 5 bases from J; bases unmatched to any gene: 8. Written as DNA, the CDR3 is TGTGCCAGCAGCCTTTATAGCGGGGGGAGGAACGAGCAGTACTTC. Protein product: CASSLYSGGRNEQYF.

The rearrangement joins TRBV5-1 to TRBJ1-5, with 9 bases aligning to TRBD1. CDR3 length: 15 amino acids. Germline V gene lookup returns CDR1 SGHRS and CDR2 YFSETQ. Trimming removed 4 bases from V and 5 bases from J; junction bases left unmatched: 7. The CDR3 sequence is CASSRETGGDQPQHF. The CDR3 nucleotides read TGCGCCAGCAGCAGGGAGACAGGGGGTGATCAGCCCCAGCATTTT.

As regards this clone: Different DNA sequences within this sample yield the same CDR3. V is TRBV6-5 and J is TRBJ2-7; TRBD1 matches at 11 bases. The CDR3 is 14 residues long. V gave up 6 bases and J gave up 7 bases; unmatched junction bases: 8. The germline gives CDR1 MNHEY, CDR2 SVGAGI. The CDR3 DNA reads as TGTGCCAGCAGGCCCGGACAGGGGGCAAGAGAGCAGTACTTC. Translation: CASRPGQGAREQYF.